This T cell receptor (beta chain) comes out of a study of cytomegalovirus exposure and HLA in healthy donors. The germline V gene has CDR1 SEHNR and CDR2 FQNEAQ (reference sequence). This CDR3 has 18 residues. Germline trimming cut 5 bases from V and 0 bases from J; bases unmatched to any gene: 10. PCR was performed using 60 Vbeta and 13 Jbeta primers. Clones were sequenced by immunoSEQ multiplex PCR, and TCRdb holds only the in-frame ones, with some missing. The sample lists 120,000 or so clones, 80% occurring once. The sequenced material came from PBMCs. This sequence originates from a male donor in good health and CMV-seronegative. The rearrangement joins TRBV7-9 to TRBJ1-4, with 9 bases aligning to TRBD1. In nucleotides, the CDR3 is TGTGCCAGCAGCCTGGCCGGGACAGGGACTACAACTAATGAAAAACTGTTTTTT. Its protein is CASSLAGTGTTTNEKLFF.